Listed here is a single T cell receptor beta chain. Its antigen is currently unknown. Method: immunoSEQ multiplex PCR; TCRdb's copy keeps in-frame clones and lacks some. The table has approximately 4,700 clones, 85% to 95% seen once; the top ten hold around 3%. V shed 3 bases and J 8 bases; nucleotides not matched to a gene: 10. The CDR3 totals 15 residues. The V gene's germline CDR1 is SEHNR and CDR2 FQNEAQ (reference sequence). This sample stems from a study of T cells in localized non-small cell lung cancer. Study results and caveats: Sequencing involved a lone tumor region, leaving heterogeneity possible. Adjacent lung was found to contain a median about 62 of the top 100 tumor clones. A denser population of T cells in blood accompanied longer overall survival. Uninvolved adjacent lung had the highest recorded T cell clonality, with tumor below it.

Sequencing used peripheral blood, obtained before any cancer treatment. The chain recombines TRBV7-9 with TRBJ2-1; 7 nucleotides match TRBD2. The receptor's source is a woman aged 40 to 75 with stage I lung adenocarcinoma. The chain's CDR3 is CASSFLGGGGDEQFF. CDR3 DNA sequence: TGTGCCAGCAGCTTCCTAGGAGGTGGGGGGGATGAGCAGTTCTTC.